The subject of this entry is one T cell receptor beta chain. This clonotype was picked up many times. This receptor's antigen is unknown. Base qualities were left out, and no much larger clone turns up one base away. A case-control design nested within a healthcare worker cohort in London, UK, was used, with weekly nasopharyngeal swab PCR tests and blood sampling performed. Healthcare workers were recruited during the week of the UK lockdown, between 23 and 31 March 2020, and followed weekly for up to roughly 16 weeks. These data are taken from a study of early T cells in non-severe SARS-CoV-2 infection (dated by TCRdb to the early 2020s). Regarding the study in general: Because TCR sequencing relied on bulk RNA taken from unsorted whole blood, pairing of alpha and beta chains was not possible. Study-wide findings and limitations: VDJdb matching was skewed toward anti-spike CD8 responses and likely underestimated virus-specific expansions, missing private and CD4 specificities.

CDR1 SQVTM and CDR2 ANQGSEA were looked up in the germline V gene. Including cysteine and phenylalanine, the CDR3 has 14 amino acids. Only CDR3 DNA is held: 42 bases, read in frame from base 1. V ends up 4 bases short and J 3 bases short, with an unmatched junction base count of 3. Library preparation was by 5' RACE. Instrument on record: NextSeq 500. The TCR library protocol attached unique molecular identifiers to individual cDNA molecules to correct for sequencing error and PCR bias. Both TCR alpha and beta chains were sequenced, and tight co-correlation was observed between alpha and beta sequence abundances in each sample. In the original analysis: Decombinator V4 was used to annotate TCR sequences for V gene, J gene and CDR3. TCRs were defined as expanded if a significant change between any two time points was detected under a Poisson model with p below 0.0001. TCR abundances were normalised to the total number of TCRs sequenced per sample and were expressed as counts per million. TRAV1-2 paired with TRAJ12, TRAJ20 or TRAJ33 defined MAIT TCRs, while TRAV10 paired with TRAJ18 defined iNKT TCRs. A search of VDJdb, accessed on 1 November 2021, was run for TCRs annotated to CMV, EBV and SARS-CoV-2, with TCRs annotated for multiple antigens excluded. TCRdb reworked the public reads: Q25 trimming with fastp, MiXCR clone assembly, productive beta chains retained. Entries that share a CDR3 protein sequence are merged under the most common genes and DNA. TCRdb's processing, not the authors', yielded these V and J calls. The sample yields more than 60,000 distinct CDR3 sequences; roughly an eighth were counted once. The ten largest clones add up to about 8.3% of the sample.

The receptor chain draws on TRBV29-1 and TRBJ2-4; TRBD1 agrees with 10 junctional bases. Sequencing used whole blood. The receptor comes from an adult who was a healthcare worker with PCR-confirmed SARS-CoV-2 infection or an uninfected control (not recorded which). The CDR3 region has the sequence CSVVRTGGKNIQYF. The bases are TGCAGCGTTGTTCGGACAGGGGGCAAAAACATTCAGTACTTC.